This T cell receptor beta chain was sequenced for a study of T cell changes during pregnancy in multiple sclerosis. The CDR3 length is 15 residues. Trimming removed 0 bases at V and 6 bases at J, with 13 bases between. From germline, CDR1 is SGHRS and CDR2 YFSETQ. This clone was detected only once. Profiled with immunoSEQ multiplex PCR; TCRdb holds only in-frame clones, not every one. Of around 50,000 clones in the sample, 80% to 95% are singletons; the top ten hold 0.55% to 0.65%. Sequenced material: CD4+ T cells from peripheral blood mononuclear cells, taken after pregnancy. This clonotype was obtained from a female donor in good health, enrolled as a control in a pregnancy study. This rearrangement joins TRBV5-1 to TRBJ1-5; D uncertain. For the CDR3, the DNA is TGCGCCAGCAGCTTGGGTGTACTGACGGGTCAGCCCCAGCATTTT. It yields the protein CASSLGVLTGQPQHF.